Sequencing of this T cell receptor (beta chain) was carried out in a study of shared clonotypes between healthy human individuals. Overall study: Sampling drew on donors who were a couple of women and a few men aged 18 to 49.

Overall study findings and caveats: Blood was the only sampled material, and tissue repertoires likely differ.

The method was immunoSEQ multiplex PCR; TCRdb's version includes in-frame clones alone and lacks a portion of them. The sample carries 450,000 to 600,000 clones, approximately 85% recorded once. In regard to this clone: What it recognizes is unknown.

In germline, CDR1 is MGHDK, CDR2 SYGVNS. This CDR3 is 13 amino acids long. V dropped 3 bases and J dropped 10; count of bases not matched to a gene: 8. All the donors were Caucasian adults who lived in Nashville, Tennessee. The unsorted samples took about 90 million PBMCs to get genomic DNA. The gene calls are TRBV25-1 and TRBJ2-5; TRBD1 matches at 7 bases. Material: PBMCs. The clonotype comes from a middle-aged woman in good health. Some clones in this sample may be carry-over from other donors' samples. The CDR3 here is CASSDPTGPVQYF. The CDR3 DNA is TGTGCCAGCAGTGATCCGACAGGGCCTGTCCAGTACTTC. Based on the CDR3 plus reference TRBV25-1 and TRBJ2-5, the full variable domain is EADIYQTPRYLVIGTGKKITLECSQTMGHDKMYWYQQDPGMELHLIHYSYGVNSTEKGDLSSESTVSRIRTEHFPLTLESARPSHTSQYLCASSDPTGPVQYFGPGTRLLVL.